Listed below are T cell receptor beta chains from one sample, sequenced in a study of CD8 T cells in ankylosing spondylitis. MiXCR was run by TCRdb on the 5' RACE reads, yielding one entry per CDR3 protein. The sample holds about 330,000 distinct CDR3 sequences; less than 10% are singletons and the top ten take approximately 14%. The sample taken for sequencing was blood, either unsorted or a sorted T cell fraction (not recorded which). These receptor sequences come from a male donor with ankylosing spondylitis. Both conserved end residues are trimmed from each CDR3.

j_gene: TRBJ2-3; v_gene: TRBV6-1; CDR3aa: ASSGRRATDTQY
j_gene: TRBJ2-2; v_gene: TRBV4-2; CDR3aa: ASSQDEGGGDTGELF
j_gene: TRBJ2-1; v_gene: TRBV20-1; CDR3aa: SARDHEREPYNEQF
j_gene: TRBJ1-5; v_gene: TRBV25-1; CDR3aa: ASSEYRQGGIGVIIGPQH
j_gene: TRBJ2-6; v_gene: TRBV4-1; CDR3aa: ASSPAGFGANVLT
j_gene: TRBJ1-1; v_gene: TRBV29-1; CDR3aa: SVDPGGTYMNTEAF
j_gene: TRBJ2-3; v_gene: TRBV9; CDR3aa: ASSVGSRALPTDTQY
j_gene: TRBJ2-6; v_gene: TRBV20-1; CDR3aa: SVQISRKLSGANVLT
j_gene: TRBJ2-1; v_gene: TRBV18; CDR3aa: ASSPQGEQF
j_gene: TRBJ2-1; v_gene: TRBV6-2/TRBV6-3; CDR3aa: ASSPNRQGEQF
j_gene: TRBJ2-2; v_gene: TRBV29-1; CDR3aa: SAINTGELF
j_gene: TRBJ2-7; v_gene: TRBV2; CDR3aa: ASSTRTSGTYEQY
j_gene: TRBJ2-7; v_gene: TRBV12-3/TRBV12-4; CDR3aa: ASSFPRGQGGRYEQY
j_gene: TRBJ2-5; v_gene: TRBV4-2; CDR3aa: ASSQRLAGHQETQY
j_gene: TRBJ2-7; v_gene: TRBV6-6; CDR3aa: ASSYSNHEQY
j_gene: TRBJ2-5; v_gene: TRBV7-6; CDR3aa: ASSLSQGPETQY
j_gene: TRBJ2-3; v_gene: TRBV6-6; CDR3aa: ASSYRDTQY
j_gene: TRBJ2-3; v_gene: TRBV7-3; CDR3aa: ASSPHPLAGADTQY
j_gene: TRBJ2-7; v_gene: TRBV27; CDR3aa: ASSFFSGTSYEQY
j_gene: TRBJ2-3; v_gene: TRBV4-3; CDR3aa: ASSPGPSGRADTQY
j_gene: TRBJ1-6; v_gene: TRBV28; CDR3aa: ASRMEGHNSPLH
j_gene: TRBJ2-3; v_gene: TRBV5-1; CDR3aa: ASSLVSSTDTQY
j_gene: TRBJ2-7; v_gene: TRBV9; CDR3aa: ASSEFGTGQYEQY
j_gene: TRBJ2-2; v_gene: TRBV5-5; CDR3aa: ASKRTANTGELF
j_gene: TRBJ2-7; v_gene: TRBV6-1; CDR3aa: ASSTEGLGEQY
j_gene: TRBJ2-7; v_gene: TRBV27; CDR3aa: ASSNNQGAQYEQY
j_gene: TRBJ2-7; v_gene: TRBV29-1; CDR3aa: SVVRDPTIPEQY
j_gene: TRBJ2-7; v_gene: TRBV5-8; CDR3aa: ASSDSGKGGFEQY
j_gene: TRBJ2-1; v_gene: TRBV20-1; CDR3aa: SARVRLAGVNEQF
j_gene: TRBJ2-3; v_gene: TRBV6-4; CDR3aa: ASSEGSWSDTQY
j_gene: TRBJ1-5; v_gene: TRBV15; CDR3aa: ATSRDPGLNQPQH
j_gene: TRBJ2-1; v_gene: TRBV7-8; CDR3aa: ASSLSGYSYNEQF
j_gene: TRBJ2-5; v_gene: TRBV11-2; CDR3aa: ASSFREGYETQY
j_gene: TRBJ1-1; v_gene: TRBV7-9; CDR3aa: ASSTDTGGRTEAF
j_gene: TRBJ1-3; v_gene: TRBV5-1; CDR3aa: ASSSTTSGNTIY
j_gene: TRBJ2-7; v_gene: TRBV2; CDR3aa: ASRRSRGGGSYEQY
j_gene: TRBJ2-3; v_gene: TRBV18; CDR3aa: ASSPYQPTDTQY
j_gene: TRBJ2-5; v_gene: TRBV5-5; CDR3aa: ASSSGTSGGETQY
j_gene: TRBJ1-2; v_gene: TRBV27; CDR3aa: ASSFGAGEINYGYT
j_gene: TRBJ1-5; v_gene: TRBV24-1; CDR3aa: ATSAGPQANQPQH